One T cell receptor (beta chain) is described in this entry. Antigen unknown. The entry originates in a study of CD8 T cells in ankylosing spondylitis. Findings and caveats of the study: Clones that were linked to disease were CD8+ and were relatively rare in peripheral blood. Prior work had noted some motif variants in reactive arthritis blood and synovial fluid. Among TCR beta sequences, a motif of eight highly homologous variants appeared characteristic of ankylosing spondylitis blood. Significantly higher representation of disease-linked clones was reported for matched ankylosing spondylitis synovial fluid.

Generation of TCR beta libraries employed quantitative 5'-RACE incorporating molecular barcodes. Using its own MiXCR run on the 5' RACE reads, TCRdb lists one record per CDR3 protein. This sample yields some 450,000 distinct CDR3 sequences, of which under 20% are seen a single time; over 1% belongs to the top ten. Per germline, CDR1 MNHNS and CDR2 SASEGT. This CDR3 has 18 residues. The V and J ends lost 1 base and 2 bases, in that order; junction bases with no gene match: 9. Sequences were obtained from blood, either unsorted or a sorted T cell fraction (not recorded which). This clonotype was obtained from a male donor with ankylosing spondylitis. The chain joins TRBV6-1 to TRBJ2-2; 8 bases fit TRBD2. The CDR3 DNA reads as TGTGCCAGCAGTGAAGTAAGGCTAGCGGGCGCAAACACCGGGGAGCTGTTTTTT. As protein: CASSEVRLAGANTGELFF.